This TCR beta chain was documented in a study of T cell responses to AZD1222 COVID-19 vaccine. The study, taken as a whole, reports: Repertoires were obtained only post-peak T cell response.

This clone came up once. Its antigen is unknown. The CDR3 totals 14 residues. Per germline, CDR1 WSHSY and CDR2 SAAADI. Trimming cost V 6 bases and J 2 bases; bases outside gene matches: 3. Here immunoSEQ multiplex PCR was the method, and the copy in TCRdb shows in-frame clones only, minus some. The data contain more than 150,000 clones, around nine tenths of them singletons. The material sequenced was peripheral blood, taken 28 days after the second AZD1222 dose. The TCR sequence derives from an adult who received the AZD1222 COVID-19 vaccine. This chain links TRBV10-2 with TRBJ1-4; TRBD1 matches at 7 bases. The CDR3 nucleotides are TGCGCCAGCAGGGAGGGACAGACTAATGAAAAACTGTTTTTT. Translated, it gives CASREGQTNEKLFF.